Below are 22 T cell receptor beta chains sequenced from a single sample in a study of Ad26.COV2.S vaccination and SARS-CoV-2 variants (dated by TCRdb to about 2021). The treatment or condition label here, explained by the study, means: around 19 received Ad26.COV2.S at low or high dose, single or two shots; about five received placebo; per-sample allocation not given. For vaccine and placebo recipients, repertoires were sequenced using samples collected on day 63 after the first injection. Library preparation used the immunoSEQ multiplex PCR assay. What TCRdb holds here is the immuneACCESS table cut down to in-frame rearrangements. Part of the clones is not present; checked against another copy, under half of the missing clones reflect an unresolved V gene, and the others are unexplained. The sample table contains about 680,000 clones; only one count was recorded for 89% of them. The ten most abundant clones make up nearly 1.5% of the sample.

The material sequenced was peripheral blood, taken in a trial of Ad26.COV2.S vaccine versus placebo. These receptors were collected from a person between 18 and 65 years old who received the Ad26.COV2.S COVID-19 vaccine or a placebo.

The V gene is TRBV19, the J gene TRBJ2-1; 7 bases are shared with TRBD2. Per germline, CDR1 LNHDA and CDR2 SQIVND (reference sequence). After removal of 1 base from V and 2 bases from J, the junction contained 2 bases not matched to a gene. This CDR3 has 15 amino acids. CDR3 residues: CASSIGGSTYNEQFF. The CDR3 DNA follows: TGTGCCAGTAGTATAGGCGGGAGTACCTACAATGAGCAGTTCTTC.

CDR3 protein: CASMPAGPAEQYF. The CDR3 DNA sequence: TGTGCCAGCATGCCAGCGGGGCCCGCGGAGCAGTACTTC. The rearrangement joins TRBV9 to TRBJ2-7; TRBD2 aligns across 7 bases. Germline CDR1 is SGDLS and CDR2 is YYNGEE. The CDR3 is made up of 13 amino acids. Unmatched junction bases numbered 10, after V lost 6 bases and J lost 7 bases.

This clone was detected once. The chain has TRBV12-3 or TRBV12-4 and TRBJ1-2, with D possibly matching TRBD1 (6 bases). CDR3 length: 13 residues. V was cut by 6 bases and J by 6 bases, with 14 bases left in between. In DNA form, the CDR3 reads TGTGCCAGCAGCTCGAGGGAGGGGGATGGCTACACCTTC. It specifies CASSSREGDGYTF.

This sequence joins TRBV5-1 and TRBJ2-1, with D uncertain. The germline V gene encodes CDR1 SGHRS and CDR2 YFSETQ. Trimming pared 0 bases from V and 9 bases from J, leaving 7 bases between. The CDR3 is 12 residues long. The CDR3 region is CASSLEQFEQFF. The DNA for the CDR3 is TGCGCCAGCAGCTTGGAGCAGTTTGAGCAGTTCTTC.

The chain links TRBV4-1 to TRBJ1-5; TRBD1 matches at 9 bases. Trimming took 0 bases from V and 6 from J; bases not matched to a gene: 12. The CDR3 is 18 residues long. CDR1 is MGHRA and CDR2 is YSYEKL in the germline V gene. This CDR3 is CASSQDWRDRAPSQPQHF. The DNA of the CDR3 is TGCGCCAGCAGCCAAGATTGGAGGGACAGGGCCCCCAGTCAGCCCCAGCATTTT.

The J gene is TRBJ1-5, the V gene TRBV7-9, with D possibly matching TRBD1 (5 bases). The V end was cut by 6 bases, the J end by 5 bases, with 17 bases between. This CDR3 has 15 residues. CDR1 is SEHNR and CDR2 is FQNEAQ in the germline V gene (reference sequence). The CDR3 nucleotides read TGTGCCAGCAGAATCTCCGGGGGTGAGGATCAGCCCCAGCATTTT. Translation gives CASRISGGEDQPQHF.

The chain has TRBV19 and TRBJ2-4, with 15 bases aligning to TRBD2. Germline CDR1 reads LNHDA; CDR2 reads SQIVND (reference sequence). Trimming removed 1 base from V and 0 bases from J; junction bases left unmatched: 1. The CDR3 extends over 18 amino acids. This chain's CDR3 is CASSIGTSGGVAKNIQYF. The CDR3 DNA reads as TGTGCCAGTAGTATAGGGACTAGCGGGGGGGTAGCCAAAAACATTCAGTACTTC.

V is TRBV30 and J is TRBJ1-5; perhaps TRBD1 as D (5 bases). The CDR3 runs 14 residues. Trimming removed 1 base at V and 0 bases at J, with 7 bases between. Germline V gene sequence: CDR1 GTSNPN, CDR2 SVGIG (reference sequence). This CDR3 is CAWSGGDSNQPQHF. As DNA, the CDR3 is TGTGCCTGGAGTGGGGGGGATAGCAATCAGCCCCAGCATTTT. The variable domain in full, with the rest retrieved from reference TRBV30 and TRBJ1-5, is SQTIHQWPATLVQPVGSPLSLECTVEGTSNPNLYWYRQAAGRGLQLLFYSVGIGQISSEVPQNLSASRPQDRQFILSSKKLLLSDSGFYLCAWSGGDSNQPQHFGDGTRLSIL.

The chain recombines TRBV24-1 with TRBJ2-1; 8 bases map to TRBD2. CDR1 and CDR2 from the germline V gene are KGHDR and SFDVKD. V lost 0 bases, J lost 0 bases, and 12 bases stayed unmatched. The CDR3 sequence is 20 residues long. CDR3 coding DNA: TGTGCCACCAGTGATTTGGGGGCTAGCGGGCCGCCGAGCTCCTACAATGAGCAGTTCTTC. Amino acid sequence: CATSDLGASGPPSSYNEQFF.

The DNA of the CDR3 is TGTGCCAGCAGCCAAGGGGAGGGGATAGCGGGGGCAGATACGCAGTATTTT. Residues: CASSQGEGIAGADTQYF. The V call is TRBV4-2, the J call TRBJ2-3; 9 bases match TRBD2. Germline loops: CDR1 LGHNA, CDR2 YNFKEQ. The V and J ends lost 1 base and 4 bases, in that order; junction bases with no gene match: 9. CDR3 length: 17 residues.

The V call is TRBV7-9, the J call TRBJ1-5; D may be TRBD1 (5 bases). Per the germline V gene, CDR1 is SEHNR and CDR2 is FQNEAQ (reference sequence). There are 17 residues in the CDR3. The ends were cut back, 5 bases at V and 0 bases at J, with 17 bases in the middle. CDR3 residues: CASSHPPTASSNQPQHF. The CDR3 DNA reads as TGTGCCAGCAGCCACCCCCCGACAGCTTCTAGCAATCAGCCCCAGCATTTT.

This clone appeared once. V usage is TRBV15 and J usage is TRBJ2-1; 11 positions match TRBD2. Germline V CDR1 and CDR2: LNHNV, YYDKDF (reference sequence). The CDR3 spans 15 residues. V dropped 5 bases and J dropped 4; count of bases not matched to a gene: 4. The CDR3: CATSHRTSGYNEQFF. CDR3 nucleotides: TGTGCCACCAGCCATCGGACTAGCGGGTACAATGAGCAGTTCTTC.

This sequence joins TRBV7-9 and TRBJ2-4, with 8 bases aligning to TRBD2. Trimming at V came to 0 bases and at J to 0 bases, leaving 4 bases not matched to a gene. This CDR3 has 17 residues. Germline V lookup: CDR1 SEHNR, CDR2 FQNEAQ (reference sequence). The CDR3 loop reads CASSLARGELAKNIQYF. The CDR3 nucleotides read TGTGCCAGCAGCTTAGCGCGGGGGGAACTAGCCAAAAACATTCAGTACTTC.

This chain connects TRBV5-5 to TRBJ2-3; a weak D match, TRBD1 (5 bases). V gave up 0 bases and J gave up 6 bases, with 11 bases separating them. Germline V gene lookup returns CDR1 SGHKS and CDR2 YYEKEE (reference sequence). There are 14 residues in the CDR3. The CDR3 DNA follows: TGTGCCAGCAGCTTGGGGGGCCCCAAGGATACGCAGTATTTT. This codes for CASSLGGPKDTQYF.

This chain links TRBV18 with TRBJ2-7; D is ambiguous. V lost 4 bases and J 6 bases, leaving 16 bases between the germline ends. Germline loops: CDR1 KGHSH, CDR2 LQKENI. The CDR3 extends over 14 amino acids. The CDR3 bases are TGTGCCAGCTCACGACCTGGAAGAGTACTCGAGCAGTACTTC. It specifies CASSRPGRVLEQYF.

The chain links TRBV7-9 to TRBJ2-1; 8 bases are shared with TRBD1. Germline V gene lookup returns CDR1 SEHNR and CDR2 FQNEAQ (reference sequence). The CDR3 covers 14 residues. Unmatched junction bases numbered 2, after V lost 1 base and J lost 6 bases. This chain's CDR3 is CASSLVQGVNEQFF. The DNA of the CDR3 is TGTGCCAGCAGCTTAGTACAGGGGGTCAATGAGCAGTTCTTC.

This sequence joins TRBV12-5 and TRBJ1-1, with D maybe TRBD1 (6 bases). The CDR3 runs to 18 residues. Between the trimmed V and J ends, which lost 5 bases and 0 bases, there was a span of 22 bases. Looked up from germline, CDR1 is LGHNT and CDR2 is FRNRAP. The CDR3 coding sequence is TGTGCTAGTGGTCCCCCCCGGACAGTTTCTAGTGTGAACACTGAAGCTTTCTTT. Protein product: CASGPPRTVSSVNTEAFF. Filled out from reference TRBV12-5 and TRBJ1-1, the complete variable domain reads DARVTQTPRHKVTEMGQEVTMRCQPILGHNTVFWYRQTMMQGLELLAYFRNRAPLDDSGMPKDRFSAEMPDATLATLKIQPSEPRDSAVYFCASGPPRTVSSVNTEAFFGQGTRLTVV.

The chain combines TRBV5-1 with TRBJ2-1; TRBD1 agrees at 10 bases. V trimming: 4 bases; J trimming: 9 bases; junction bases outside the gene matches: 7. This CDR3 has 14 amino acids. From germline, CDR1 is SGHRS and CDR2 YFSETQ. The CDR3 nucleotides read TGCGCCAGCAGCCAGGGACAGGGGAGAGGTGAGCAGTTCTTC. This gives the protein CASSQGQGRGEQFF.

The CDR3 coding sequence is TGTGCCAGCAGCATTGGGACTAGCTATAGGACAGATACGCAGTATTTT. It specifies CASSIGTSYRTDTQYF. The rearrangement uses TRBV5-4 and TRBJ2-3; 9 bases are a match to TRBD2. This CDR3 region has 16 residues. Per the germline V gene, CDR1 is SGHNT and CDR2 is YYREEE (reference sequence). The J segment lost 3 bases and the V segment lost 4 bases, leaving 9 bases of the junction unmatched.

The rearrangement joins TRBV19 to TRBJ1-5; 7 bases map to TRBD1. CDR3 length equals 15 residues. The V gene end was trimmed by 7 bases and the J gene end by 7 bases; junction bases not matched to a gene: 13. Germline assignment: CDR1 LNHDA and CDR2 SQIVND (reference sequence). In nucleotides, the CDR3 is TGTGCCAGTACCTCCCTGCGACAGGGAGTCCAGCCCCAGCATTTT. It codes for CASTSLRQGVQPQHF. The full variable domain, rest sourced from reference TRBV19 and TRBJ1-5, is DGGITQSPKYLFRKEGQNVTLSCEQNLNHDAMYWYRQDPGQGLRLIYYSQIVNDFQKGDIAEGYSVSREKKESFPLTVTSAQKNPTAFYLCASTSLRQGVQPQHFGDGTRLSIL.

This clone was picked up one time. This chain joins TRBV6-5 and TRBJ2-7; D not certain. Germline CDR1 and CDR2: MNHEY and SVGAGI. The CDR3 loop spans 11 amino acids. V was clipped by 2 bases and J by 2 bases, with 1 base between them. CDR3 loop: CASSYAYEQYF. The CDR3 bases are TGTGCCAGCAGTTACGCCTACGAGCAGTACTTC.

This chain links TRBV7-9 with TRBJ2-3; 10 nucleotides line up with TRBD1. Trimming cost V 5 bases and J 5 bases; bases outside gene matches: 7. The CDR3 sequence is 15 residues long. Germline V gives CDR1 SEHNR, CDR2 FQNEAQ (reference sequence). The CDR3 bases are TGTGCCAGCAGCCTAAGGGGACAGGGGATAGATACGCAGTATTTT. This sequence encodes CASSLRGQGIDTQYF. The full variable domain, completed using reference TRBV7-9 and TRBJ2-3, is DTGVSQNPRHKITKRGQNVTFRCDPISEHNRLYWYRQTLGQGPEFLTYFQNEAQLEKSRLLSDRFSAERPKGSFSTLEIQRTEQGDSAMYLCASSLRGQGIDTQYFGPGTRLTVL.